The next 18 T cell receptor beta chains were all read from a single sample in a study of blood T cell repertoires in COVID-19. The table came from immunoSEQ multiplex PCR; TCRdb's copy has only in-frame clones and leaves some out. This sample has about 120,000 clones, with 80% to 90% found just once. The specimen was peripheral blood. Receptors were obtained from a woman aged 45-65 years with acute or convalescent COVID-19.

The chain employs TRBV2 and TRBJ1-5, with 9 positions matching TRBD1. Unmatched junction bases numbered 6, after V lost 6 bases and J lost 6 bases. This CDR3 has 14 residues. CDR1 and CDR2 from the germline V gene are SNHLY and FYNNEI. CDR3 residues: CASRDRGSSQPQHF. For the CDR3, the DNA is TGTGCCAGCAGGGACAGGGGATCCAGTCAGCCCCAGCATTTT.

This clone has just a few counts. The CDR3 spells CASSLQGQSEYSNQPQHF. The CDR3, as DNA: TGTGCCAGTAGTCTTCAGGGACAGTCGGAATATAGCAATCAGCCCCAGCATTTT. V usage is TRBV19 and J usage is TRBJ1-5; 7 nucleotides line up with TRBD1. The CDR3 has 18 amino acids. Germline CDR1 and CDR2: LNHDA and SQIVND (reference sequence). V lost 5 bases and J lost 0; bases outside the gene matches: 13.

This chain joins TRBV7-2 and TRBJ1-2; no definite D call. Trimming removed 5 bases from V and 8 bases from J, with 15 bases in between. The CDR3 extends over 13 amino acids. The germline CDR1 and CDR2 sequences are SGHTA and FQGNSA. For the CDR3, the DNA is TGTGCCAGCAGCCCTTACATCCCGGGGGGCTACACCTTC. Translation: CASSPYIPGGYTF.

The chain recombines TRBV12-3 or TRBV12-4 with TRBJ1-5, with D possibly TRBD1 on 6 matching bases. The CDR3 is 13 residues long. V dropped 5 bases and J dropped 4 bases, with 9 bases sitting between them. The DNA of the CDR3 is TGTGCCAGCAGTACAGGGAGAAATCAGCCCCAGCATTTT. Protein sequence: CASSTGRNQPQHF.

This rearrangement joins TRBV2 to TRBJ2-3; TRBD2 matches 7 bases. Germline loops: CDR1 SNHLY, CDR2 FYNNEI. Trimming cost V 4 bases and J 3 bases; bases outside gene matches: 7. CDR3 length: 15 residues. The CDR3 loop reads CASSARGEPTDTQYF. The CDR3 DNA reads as TGTGCCAGCAGTGCTCGGGGGGAGCCTACAGATACGCAGTATTTT.

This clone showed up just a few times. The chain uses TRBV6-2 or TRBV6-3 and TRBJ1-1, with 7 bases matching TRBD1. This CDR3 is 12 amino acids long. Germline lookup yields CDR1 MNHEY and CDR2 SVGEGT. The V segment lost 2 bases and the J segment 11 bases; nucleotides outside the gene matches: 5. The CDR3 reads CASSYHLDRAFF. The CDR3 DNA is TGTGCCAGCAGTTACCATTTGGACAGGGCTTTCTTT.

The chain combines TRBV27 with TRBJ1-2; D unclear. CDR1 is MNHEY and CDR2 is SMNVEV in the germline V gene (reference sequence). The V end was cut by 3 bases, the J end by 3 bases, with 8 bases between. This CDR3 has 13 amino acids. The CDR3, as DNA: TGTGCCAGCAGTTTCTACAGCTACTATGGCTACACCTTC. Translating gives CASSFYSYYGYTF.

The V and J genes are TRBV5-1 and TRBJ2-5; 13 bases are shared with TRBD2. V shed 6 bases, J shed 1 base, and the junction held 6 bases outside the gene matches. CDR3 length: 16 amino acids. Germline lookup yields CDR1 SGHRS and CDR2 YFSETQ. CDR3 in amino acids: CASTSGTSGVQETQYF. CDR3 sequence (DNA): TGCGCCAGCACCTCCGGGACTAGCGGGGTCCAAGAGACCCAGTACTTC.

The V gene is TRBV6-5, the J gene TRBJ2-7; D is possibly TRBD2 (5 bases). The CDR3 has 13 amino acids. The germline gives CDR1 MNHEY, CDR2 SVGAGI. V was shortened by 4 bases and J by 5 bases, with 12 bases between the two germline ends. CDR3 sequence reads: CASSSPRANEQYF. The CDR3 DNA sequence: TGTGCCAGCAGTTCCCCGAGGGCCAACGAGCAGTACTTC.

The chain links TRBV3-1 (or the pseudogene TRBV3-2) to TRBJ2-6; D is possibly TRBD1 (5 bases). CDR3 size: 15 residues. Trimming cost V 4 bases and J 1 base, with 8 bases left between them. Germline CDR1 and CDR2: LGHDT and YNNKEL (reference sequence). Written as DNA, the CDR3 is TGTGCCAGCAGCCTTTCAGGGTCTGGGGCCAACGTCCTGACTTTC. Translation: CASSLSGSGANVLTF.

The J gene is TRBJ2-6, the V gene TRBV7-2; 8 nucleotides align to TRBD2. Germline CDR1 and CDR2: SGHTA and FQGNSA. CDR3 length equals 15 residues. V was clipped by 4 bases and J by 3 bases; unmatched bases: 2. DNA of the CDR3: TGTGCCAGCAGCTCACTAGCGGTTGGGGCCAACGTCCTGACTTTC. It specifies CASSSLAVGANVLTF.

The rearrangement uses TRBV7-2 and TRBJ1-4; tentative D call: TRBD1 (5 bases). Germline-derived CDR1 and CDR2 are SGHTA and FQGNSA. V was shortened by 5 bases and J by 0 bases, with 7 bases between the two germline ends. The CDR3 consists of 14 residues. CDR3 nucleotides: TGTGCCAGCAGCCAGACAGCAACTAATGAAAAACTGTTTTTT. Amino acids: CASSQTATNEKLFF.

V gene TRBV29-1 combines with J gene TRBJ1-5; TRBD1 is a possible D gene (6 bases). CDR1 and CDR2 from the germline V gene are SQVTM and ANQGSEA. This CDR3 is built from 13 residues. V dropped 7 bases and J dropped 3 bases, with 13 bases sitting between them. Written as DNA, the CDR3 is TGCAGCGCAAGGACAGACCACAATCAGCCCCAGCATTTT. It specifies CSARTDHNQPQHF.

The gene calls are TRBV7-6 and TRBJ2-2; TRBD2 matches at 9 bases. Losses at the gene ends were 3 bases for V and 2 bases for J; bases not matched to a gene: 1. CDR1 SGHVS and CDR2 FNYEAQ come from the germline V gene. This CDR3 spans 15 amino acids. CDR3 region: CASSLTSGNTGELFF. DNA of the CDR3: TGTGCCAGCAGCTTGACTAGCGGAAACACCGGGGAGCTGTTTTTT.

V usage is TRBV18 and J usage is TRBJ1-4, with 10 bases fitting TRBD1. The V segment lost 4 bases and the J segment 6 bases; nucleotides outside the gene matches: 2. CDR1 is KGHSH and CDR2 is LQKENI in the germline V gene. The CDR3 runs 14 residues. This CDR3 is CASSRTGGDEKLFF. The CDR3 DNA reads TGTGCCAGCTCACGGACAGGGGGTGATGAAAAACTGTTTTTT. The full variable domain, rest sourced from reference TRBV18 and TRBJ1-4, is NAGVMQNPRHLVRRRGQEARLRCSPMKGHSHVYWYRQLPEEGLKFMVYLQKENIIDESGMPKERFSAEFPKEGPSILRIQQVVRGDSAAYFCASSRTGGDEKLFFGSGTQLSVL.

In nucleotides, the CDR3 is TGTGCCAGTATAGCGATGGAGGGTGTGTACTATGGCTACACCTTC. Protein product: CASIAMEGVYYGYTF. This sequence joins TRBV19 and TRBJ1-2; D is undetermined. The CDR3 spans 15 residues. Germline values: CDR1 LNHDA, CDR2 SQIVND (reference sequence). Between the trimmed V and J ends, which lost 7 bases and 3 bases, there was a span of 18 bases.

The CDR3 DNA follows: TGCGCCAGCAGCCAATACCCGCCGGGACACCAAATCAGCCCCCAGCATTTT. It specifies CASSQYPPGHQISPQHF. V usage is TRBV4-3 and J usage is TRBJ1-5, with TRBD1 as a possible D gene (6 bases). The CDR3 covers 17 residues. V lost 2 bases to trimming and J lost 10 bases, with 24 bases between them. Germline assignment: CDR1 LGHNA and CDR2 YSLEER.

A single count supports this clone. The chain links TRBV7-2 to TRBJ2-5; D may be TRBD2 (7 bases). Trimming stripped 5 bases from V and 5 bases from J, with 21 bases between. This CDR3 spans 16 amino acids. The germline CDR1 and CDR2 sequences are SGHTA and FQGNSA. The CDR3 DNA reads TGTGCCAGCAGCCCTACTTGGGGGGGCGCCGGGGAGACCCAGTACTTC. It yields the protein CASSPTWGGAGETQYF.